The 2 T cell receptor beta chains in this list originate from one sample, sequenced in a study of T-cell reconstitution after alpha-beta-depleted transplantation in children. Unique molecular identifiers were incorporated into the prepared TCRbeta library. TCRdb reanalysed the PCR reads using MiXCR and keeps one entry per CDR3 protein. Here the sample spans fewer than 120,000 distinct CDR3 sequences, 10% being singletons. Specimen: PBMCs from the stem cell graft donor, collected from the stem cell graft. These receptor sequences come from a human donor who donated a stem cell graft to a child with acute lymphoblastic leukemia.

This clonotype has at least ten counts. This sequence joins TRBV20-1 and TRBJ2-7; the D is unclear. In germline, CDR1 is DFQATT, CDR2 SNEGSKA (reference sequence). The CDR3 is made up of 15 amino acids. The V end lost 0 bases, the J end lost 1 base, and 13 bases lay between the germline ends. The CDR3 is CSARDLRETSYEQYF. Written as DNA, the CDR3 is TGCAGTGCTAGAGATCTAAGGGAAACTTCCTACGAGCAGTACTTC.

The table lists this clonotype with many counts. This rearrangement joins TRBV5-5 to TRBJ2-3, with 14 nucleotides matching TRBD2. J lost 3 bases, V lost 0 bases, and 3 bases had no gene match. Germline V gives CDR1 SGHKS, CDR2 YYEKEE (reference sequence). This CDR3 spans 17 amino acids. The CDR3, as DNA: TGTGCCAGCAGCTTGGGACTAGCGGGGGGGAAGACAGATACGCAGTATTTT. Translation gives CASSLGLAGGKTDTQYF. The full variable domain, in which reference TRBV5-5 and TRBJ2-3 provide the parts outside the CDR3, is DAGVTQSPTHLIKTRGQQVTLRCSPISGHKSVSWYQQVLGQGPQFIFQYYEKEERGRGNFPDRFSARQFPNYSSELNVNALLLGDSALYLCASSLGLAGGKTDTQYFGPGTRLTVL.